A selection of T cell receptor beta chains follows, all from one sample in a study of blood T cells in healthy people across ages. TCRdb ran MiXCR on the 5' RACE reads and lists one entry per CDR3 protein. The sample carries about 1.7 million distinct CDR3 sequences, approximately 28% recorded once. Sequencing used blood. The origin of the receptors is a woman aged 25 to 39 in good health. CDR3s include the opening cysteine and the closing phenylalanine or tryptophan. Fields, in order: V gene, J gene, CDR3 protein.

v_call: TRBV5-1; j_call: TRBJ2-1; cdr3_aa: CASSLGQATEQFF
v_call: TRBV7-2; j_call: TRBJ2-3; cdr3_aa: CASSQDRRRDTQYF
v_call: TRBV29-1; j_call: TRBJ1-2; cdr3_aa: CSVEGTDASAYYGYTF
v_call: TRBV15; j_call: TRBJ1-5; cdr3_aa: CATSRDGKANQPQHF
v_call: TRBV12-3/TRBV12-4; j_call: TRBJ2-3; cdr3_aa: CASSGSDGADTQYF
v_call: TRBV7-9; j_call: TRBJ2-1; cdr3_aa: CASSPDRGRLINEQFF
v_call: TRBV20-1; j_call: TRBJ2-5; cdr3_aa: CSATREGIGETQYF
v_call: TRBV20-1; j_call: TRBJ2-1; cdr3_aa: CSARAKTEQFF
v_call: TRBV4-2; j_call: TRBJ2-7; cdr3_aa: CASSQNQQGAYEQYF
v_call: TRBV7-9; j_call: TRBJ1-2; cdr3_aa: CASRDSTYGYTF
v_call: TRBV5-1; j_call: TRBJ2-7; cdr3_aa: CASSLVGGLVEQYF
v_call: TRBV5-6; j_call: TRBJ1-5; cdr3_aa: CASSEGGAFNQPQHF
v_call: TRBV29-1; j_call: TRBJ2-5; cdr3_aa: CSVDGSQRGNQETQYF
v_call: TRBV5-1; j_call: TRBJ2-5; cdr3_aa: CASSPGLISKETQYF
v_call: TRBV11-2; j_call: TRBJ2-1; cdr3_aa: CASSTRLAGLSYNEQFF
v_call: TRBV9; j_call: TRBJ2-3; cdr3_aa: CASSARTSGNTDTQYF
v_call: TRBV20-1; j_call: TRBJ2-3; cdr3_aa: CSATRGGGNTDTQYF
v_call: TRBV5-1; j_call: TRBJ2-3; cdr3_aa: CASSLAGEANTQYF
v_call: TRBV10-3; j_call: TRBJ2-5; cdr3_aa: CAISGDGNQETQYF
v_call: TRBV6-5; j_call: TRBJ2-1; cdr3_aa: CAGTSGYSNEQFF
v_call: TRBV18; j_call: TRBJ1-1; cdr3_aa: CASSRDRDSTEAFF
v_call: TRBV10-2; j_call: .; cdr3_aa: CASRLAGTGETQYF
v_call: TRBV4-1; j_call: TRBJ2-3; cdr3_aa: CASSSFLADTQYF